Listed here is a single T cell receptor beta chain. Antigen: not known. The CDR3 has 11 residues. The germline V gene encodes CDR1 GTSNPN and CDR2 SVGIG (reference sequence). The ends were cut back, 6 bases at V and 10 bases at J, with 15 bases in the middle. The data stem from a study of T cell responses to AZD1222 COVID-19 vaccine. Study outcomes and limitations: Repertoires were obtained solely post-peak T cell response. The study identified only five to seven AZD1222 recipients as seropositive at baseline. Elevations in Spike-specific TCR breadth and depth followed administration of two AZD1222 doses.

Using immunoSEQ multiplex PCR, the repertoire was profiled, and TCRdb retains in-frame clones only, with some absent. The table records about 81,000 clones, approximately 85% of them present only once. This material consisted of peripheral blood, taken 28 days after the second AZD1222 dose. The chain uses TRBV30 and TRBJ1-2, with D hard to call. This TCR came from an adult who received the AZD1222 COVID-19 vaccine. The CDR3 here is CACRLRDIYTF. The DNA of the CDR3 is TGTGCCTGTAGATTACGAGACATCTACACCTTC.